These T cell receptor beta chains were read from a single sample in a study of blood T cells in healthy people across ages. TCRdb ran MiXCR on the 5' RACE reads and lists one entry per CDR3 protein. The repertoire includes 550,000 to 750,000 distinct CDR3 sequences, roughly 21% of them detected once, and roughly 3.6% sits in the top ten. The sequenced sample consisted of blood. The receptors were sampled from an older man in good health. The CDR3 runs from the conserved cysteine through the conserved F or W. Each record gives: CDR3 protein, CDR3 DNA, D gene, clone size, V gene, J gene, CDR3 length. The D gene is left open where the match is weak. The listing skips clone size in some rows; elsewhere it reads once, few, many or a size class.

CASSSSGPPDEQFF	TGCGCCAGCAGCTCTAGCGGGCCCCCCGATGAGCAGTTCTTC	TRBD2	few	TRBV5-1	TRBJ2-1	14
CASSFPPLEAFF	TGTGCCAGCAGTTTCCCGCCACTTGAAGCTTTCTTT	NA	many	TRBV12-3/TRBV12-4	TRBJ1-1	12
CASSLSAWQTQYF	TGTGCCAGCAGTTTATCAGCTTGGCAGACCCAGTACTTC	NA	few	TRBV27	TRBJ2-5	13
CASSLAAPFEQYF	TGTGCCAGCAGCTTAGCAGCCCCGTTCGAGCAGTACTTC	NA	few	TRBV7-2	TRBJ2-7	13
CSVDGREHSYNEQFF	TGCAGCGTTGATGGGAGGGAACACTCCTACAATGAGCAGTTCTTC	TRBD2	few	TRBV29-1	TRBJ2-1	15
CASSQVSLEETQYF	TGTGCCAGCAGCCAAGTTAGTTTGGAGGAGACCCAGTACTTC	NA	many	TRBV14	TRBJ2-5	14
CASSQDISYEQYF	TGTGCCAGCAGCCAAGACATCTCCTACGAGCAGTACTTC	NA	few	TRBV3-1	TRBJ2-7	13
CASSLGDRAGYTF	TGTGCCAGCAGCTTAGGGGACAGGGCTGGCTACACCTTC	TRBD1	few	TRBV7-3	TRBJ1-2	13
CASSVEWGNQETQYF	TGTGCCAGCAGCGTAGAGTGGGGAAACCAAGAGACCCAGTACTTC	NA	few	TRBV9	TRBJ2-5	15
CASSVSGVNGNTIYF	TGTGCCAGCAGCGTATCAGGGGTGAATGGAAACACCATATATTTT	NA	NA	TRBV9	TRBJ1-3	15
CASSSDGQGPSYNEQFF	TGCGCCAGCAGCTCCGACGGACAGGGGCCTTCCTACAATGAGCAGTTCTTC	TRBD1	few	TRBV5-1	TRBJ2-1	17
CASSYLAGEGNEQFF	TGTGCCAGCAGTTATTTGGCGGGGGAGGGCAATGAGCAGTTCTTC	TRBD2	NA	TRBV12-3/TRBV12-4	TRBJ2-1	15
CASSWRSKEDTQYF	TGTGCCAGCAGTTGGCGATCAAAGGAGGATACGCAGTATTTT	NA	few	TRBV6-6	TRBJ2-3	14
CASRETGPNQPQHF	TGTGCCAGTAGGGAGACAGGGCCAAATCAGCCCCAGCATTTT	TRBD1	few	TRBV19	TRBJ1-5	14
CASSRGQVSEKLFF	TGTGCCAGCAGCCGTGGACAGGTTTCTGAAAAACTGTTTTTT	TRBD1	few	TRBV13	TRBJ1-4	14
CASSQMGFTGELFF	TGCGCCAGCAGCCAAATGGGGTTCACCGGGGAGCTGTTTTTT	NA	NA	TRBV4-3	TRBJ2-2	14
CASSLSGTQETQYF	TGCGCCAGCAGCTTATCGGGAACCCAAGAGACCCAGTACTTC	NA	many	TRBV5-1	TRBJ2-5	14
CASGLAGGETQYF	TGTGCCAGCGGACTAGCGGGAGGAGAGACCCAGTACTTC	TRBD2	few	TRBV12-3/TRBV12-4	TRBJ2-5	13
CASSPEGLAGVYEQYF	TGCGCCAGCAGCCCAGAGGGACTAGCGGGAGTTTACGAGCAGTACTTC	TRBD2	many	TRBV4-1	TRBJ2-7	16
CASSKWASGSQDTQYF	TGCGCCAGCAGCAAATGGGCTAGCGGGAGTCAAGATACGCAGTATTTT	TRBD2	NA	TRBV5-1	TRBJ2-3	16
CASSTSTSGVQETQYF	TGCGCCAGCAGCACGAGCACTAGCGGAGTCCAAGAGACCCAGTACTTC	TRBD2	NA	TRBV5-1	TRBJ2-5	16
CSVYLGPTYEQYF	TGCAGCGTTTATCTGGGCCCTACCTACGAGCAGTACTTC	NA	NA	TRBV29-1	TRBJ2-7	13
CASSSPQGSTEAFF	TGTGCCAGCAGTTCCCCTCAGGGGAGCACTGAAGCTTTCTTT	NA	NA	TRBV28	TRBJ1-1	14
CASSYAGAGRKNTEAFF	TGTGCCAGCAGTTACGCGGGCGCGGGTCGTAAAAACACTGAAGCTTTCTTT	NA	NA	TRBV6-5	TRBJ1-1	17
CASSPTGVQPQHF	TGTGCCAGCTCACCTACCGGGGTCCAGCCCCAGCATTTT	NA	few	TRBV18	TRBJ1-5	13
CASSLSAGVGSWYEQYF	TGTGCCAGCAGTTTATCCGCAGGGGTTGGGAGTTGGTACGAGCAGTACTTC	NA	few	TRBV28	TRBJ2-7	17
CASRPGLSYNEQFF	TGTGCCAGCAGGCCGGGACTCTCCTACAATGAGCAGTTCTTC	NA	NA	TRBV12-3/TRBV12-4	TRBJ2-1	14
CASRTEGTAHSYEQYF	TGTGCCAGCCGCACCGAAGGGACAGCACATTCCTACGAGCAGTACTTC	TRBD1	many	TRBV28	TRBJ2-7	16
CSARDFRAPVAAEQFF	TGCAGTGCTAGAGATTTTCGGGCACCAGTGGCGGCCGAGCAGTTCTTC	NA	few	TRBV20-1	TRBJ2-1	16
CAISESGGAETQYF	TGTGCCATCAGTGAGTCGGGGGGCGCAGAGACCCAGTACTTC	NA	few	TRBV10-3	TRBJ2-5	14
CASSLTIGTSGETQYF	TGTGCCAGCAGTCTAACCATTGGGACCAGTGGGGAGACCCAGTACTTC	NA	NA	TRBV28	TRBJ2-5	16
CAGSTGGTSGNTIYF	TGTGCCGGCAGCACAGGGGGGACCTCTGGAAACACCATATATTTT	TRBD1	NA	TRBV6-1	TRBJ1-3	15
CSAKEAGGNYGYTF	TGCAGTGCTAAGGAAGCAGGGGGCAACTATGGCTACACCTTC	TRBD1	few	TRBV20-1	TRBJ1-2	14
CASKPRQFSNSLSGANVLTF	TGTGCCAGCAAACCTCGACAGTTTAGTAACTCTCTCTCTGGGGCCAACGTCCTGACTTTC	NA	NA	TRBV6-1	TRBJ2-6	20
CASSAGLDAQYF	TGTGCCAGCAGCGCGGGACTAGATGCGCAGTATTTT	TRBD2	few	TRBV9	TRBJ2-3	12
CASIFDGLTDTQYF	TGTGCCAGCATCTTTGACGGCCTCACAGATACGCAGTATTTT	NA	NA	TRBV2	TRBJ2-3	14
CASSSGLAGAQETQYF	TGTGCCAGCAGTTCGGGACTAGCGGGAGCCCAAGAGACCCAGTACTTC	TRBD2	once	TRBV28	TRBJ2-5	16
CASSQVTSGTREEKLFF	TGTGCCAGCAGCCAAGTTACATCCGGGACACGGGAAGAAAAACTGTTTTTT	NA	NA	TRBV14	TRBJ1-4	17
CASSQATVMVAASSYNEQFF	TGTGCCAGCAGCCAAGCGACCGTGATGGTAGCGGCGAGCTCCTACAATGAGCAGTTCTTC	NA	NA	TRBV3-1	TRBJ2-1	20
CAIRSGTLSSYEQYF	TGTGCCATCAGGAGCGGGACACTCAGCTCCTACGAGCAGTACTTC	NA	NA	TRBV10-3	TRBJ2-7	15
CASSNLSSYNEQFF	TGTGCCAGCAGCAATCTTAGCTCCTACAATGAGCAGTTCTTC	NA	NA	TRBV12-3/TRBV12-4	TRBJ2-1	14
CASSQDRVAKGNEQFF	TGTGCCAGCAGCCAAGATCGGGTAGCCAAGGGCAATGAGCAGTTCTTC	NA	NA	TRBV4-2	TRBJ2-1	16
CASSARTSLDTQYF	TGTGCCAGCAGCGCGCGGACTAGCTTGGATACGCAGTATTTT	TRBD2	NA	TRBV9	TRBJ2-3	14
CASSQRREKLFF	TGTGCCAGCAGCCAGCGTAGGGAAAAACTGTTTTTT	NA	NA	TRBV7-9	TRBJ1-4	12
CASGVDRRSSGANVLTF	TGTGCCAGCGGGGTCGATAGGAGGAGCTCTGGGGCCAACGTCCTGACTTTC	NA	many	TRBV9	TRBJ2-6	17
CAISETGRLISYGYTF	TGTGCCATCAGTGAGACCGGGAGACTCATATCCTATGGCTACACCTTC	NA	NA	TRBV10-3	TRBJ1-2	16
CASSATGTGGADTQYF	TGTGCCAGCAGCGCCACCGGGACAGGGGGTGCAGATACGCAGTATTTT	TRBD1	NA	TRBV5-6	TRBJ2-3	16
CASSLIGDRGSGELFF	TGTGCCAGCAGCCTAATAGGGGACAGGGGTTCCGGGGAGCTGTTTTTT	TRBD1	NA	TRBV11-2	TRBJ2-2	16
CASSTDFGELFF	TGTGCCAGCAGCACAGACTTCGGGGAGCTGTTTTTT	NA	NA	TRBV7-2	TRBJ2-2	12
CASRTGTNRINEQFF	TGTGCCAGCAGAACCGGGACCAACCGGATCAATGAGCAGTTCTTC	NA	few	TRBV6-5	TRBJ2-1	15
CASSFRQGVTEQYF	TGTGCCAGCAGTTTTAGGCAGGGGGTTACCGAGCAGTACTTC	TRBD1	few	TRBV12-3/TRBV12-4	TRBJ2-7	14
CASSLDGRYSYEQYF	TGTGCCAGCAGTTTAGATGGCAGGTACTCCTACGAGCAGTACTTC	NA	NA	TRBV12-3/TRBV12-4	TRBJ2-7	15
CATRDSGYEQYF	TGTGCCACCAGGGACAGCGGCTACGAGCAGTACTTC	NA	few	TRBV15	TRBJ2-7	12
CASSLDWGTGELFF	TGTGCCAGCAGCCTAGATTGGGGAACCGGGGAGCTGTTTTTT	NA	few	TRBV7-2	TRBJ2-2	14
CASSLGGGWTTEAFF	TGTGCCAGCAGCTTGGGGGGAGGGTGGACGACTGAAGCTTTCTTT	NA	NA	TRBV5-6	TRBJ1-1	15
CASSPGERETQYF	TGTGCCAGCTCACCAGGAGAAAGAGAGACCCAGTACTTC	NA	many	TRBV18	TRBJ2-5	13
CATTTSRGATDTQYF	TGTGCCACCACGACCTCTCGTGGGGCCACAGATACGCAGTATTTT	NA	NA	TRBV10-3	TRBJ2-3	15
CSAPPGLAELKPSYNEQFF	TGCAGTGCTCCGCCGGGACTAGCGGAACTGAAACCCTCCTACAATGAGCAGTTCTTC	TRBD2	NA	TRBV20-1	TRBJ2-1	19
CASSKTQGGETQYF	TGCGCCAGCAGCAAGACACAGGGGGGAGAGACCCAGTACTTC	TRBD1	NA	TRBV5-1	TRBJ2-5	14